This T cell receptor beta chain is from a study of shared clonotypes between healthy human individuals. All of the donors resided in Nashville, Tennessee, and each was a Caucasian adult. Germline lookup yields CDR1 LNHNV and CDR2 YYDKDF (reference sequence). The length of the CDR3 is 19 residues. Concerning this clone: The junction differs from germline at one of its ends, possibly a read error.

In replicate PCRs of unsorted PBMC, around 0.3 ug DNA, 31,000 or so T cell genomes, was used. Some clones are missing from TCRdb's copy, which holds only in-frame ones; the method was immunoSEQ multiplex PCR. The sample shows fewer than 600,000 clones, roughly three quarters of them seen only once. This clonotype was sampled from a woman between 40 and 55 years old in good health. Some clones in this sample may be carry-over from other donors' samples. The sequenced sample was PBMCs. The chain recombines TRBV15 with TRBJ2-1; weak D call: TRBD2 (6 bases). The CDR3 here is CATSREPPRAGRSYNEQFF. The CDR3 DNA is TGTGCCACCAGCCGAGAGCCTCCCCGAGCGGGCCGCTCCTACAATGAGCAGTTCTTC.